This passage covers 7 T cell receptor beta chains from one sample sequenced in a study of blood T cells in healthy people across ages. For the second PCR, which ran for roughly 7 to 11 cycles, a sample-barcoded 5' primer and a J-beta primer mix were used. TCRdb fed the 5' RACE reads into MiXCR, producing one record per CDR3 protein. The sample lists some 1.8 million distinct CDR3 sequences, about two fifths occurring once. The specimen was blood. The origin of the receptors is a human donor in good health.

The chain uses TRBV4-3 and TRBJ1-2; a weak D match, TRBD1 (5 bases). The CDR3 contains 15 residues. Trimming left V 1 base short and J 1 base short, with 10 bases between. CDR1 and CDR2 (germline): LGHNA, YSLEER. The CDR3 nucleotides are TGCGCCAGCAGCCAAGCACAGGACATTAACTATGGCTACACCTTC. This gives the protein CASSQAQDINYGYTF.

This clonotype was counted only a few times. This chain links TRBV7-8 with TRBJ1-2; D remains unclear. V was clipped by 4 bases and J by 3 bases, with 21 bases between them. This CDR3 comprises 17 residues. Germline V gene lookup returns CDR1 SGHVS and CDR2 FQNEAQ. CDR3 amino acids: CASSYSLTGSGDYGYTF. CDR3 coding DNA: TGTGCCAGCAGCTACTCCCTAACCGGGTCCGGCGACTATGGCTACACCTTC.

The CDR3 DNA reads TGCAGTGCTGACAGGGGTTCAACTGAAGCTTTCTTT. Translation gives CSADRGSTEAFF. The rearrangement joins TRBV20-1 to TRBJ1-1; 8 nucleotides line up with TRBD1. Germline V gives CDR1 DFQATT, CDR2 SNEGSKA (reference sequence). Trimming took 5 bases from V and 5 from J; bases not matched to a gene: 4. This CDR3 has 12 residues.

The chain is built from TRBV7-6 and TRBJ2-7; D call uncertain. CDR3 length: 15 amino acids. Trimming removed 5 bases at V and 0 bases at J, with 14 bases between. Germline V gene lookup returns CDR1 SGHVS and CDR2 FNYEAQ. This CDR3 is CASSPPTKSSYEQYF. CDR3 sequence (DNA): TGTGCCAGCAGCCCCCCTACTAAGAGCTCCTACGAGCAGTACTTC.

The CDR3 spells CASSQLQTGQGYTF. CDR3 sequence (DNA): TGTGCCAGCAGCCAACTCCAGACAGGGCAAGGGTACACCTTC. The chain has TRBV3-1 and TRBJ1-2; 7 nucleotides line up with TRBD1. Germline V gene data show CDR1 as LGHDT and CDR2 as YNNKEL (reference sequence). V trimming: 2 bases; J trimming: 11 bases; junction bases outside the gene matches: 11. This CDR3 contains 14 residues.

This clonotype was detected a few times. The V gene is TRBV4-3, the J gene TRBJ2-1, with TRBD2 matching over 13 bases. Trimming cost V 5 bases and J 6 bases; bases outside gene matches: 7. This CDR3 comprises 16 residues. Germline CDR1 is LGHNA and CDR2 is YSLEER. In DNA, the CDR3 is TGCGCCAGCAGCAAATTAACTAGCGGGGGGGCCAATGAGCAGTTCTTC. This gives the protein CASSKLTSGGANEQFF.

This clonotype was seen a handful of times. This CDR3 is CASSFGLAGFSDTQYF. In DNA form, the CDR3 reads TGTGCCAGCAGCTTCGGCCTAGCGGGGTTTTCAGATACGCAGTATTTT. V gene TRBV7-9 combines with J gene TRBJ2-3; 9 bases fit TRBD2. CDR1 is SEHNR, CDR2 FQNEAQ, per germline (reference sequence). The ends lost 3 bases at V and 4 bases at J; junction bases unmatched: 8. The CDR3 runs 16 residues.